This T cell receptor beta chain was documented in a study of beta chain features in type 1 diabetes. Points on this clone: As yet, its antigen is unknown.

Study findings and constraints: Shorter templates may be favored by PCR, equally so in patients and controls. Any HLA-type effect on TCRB rearrangement remained unresolved here.

This CDR3 has 13 residues. Germline assignment: CDR1 MGHDK and CDR2 SYGVNS. V gave up 5 bases and J gave up 1 base, with 9 bases separating them. Reverse transcription of all isolated RNA meant that expressed TCRB transcripts were sequenced. Profiled with immunoSEQ multiplex PCR; TCRdb holds only in-frame clones, not every one. The sample records around 190,000 clones, more than 10% being singletons. This chain uses TRBV25-1 with TRBJ2-7; D is unresolved. This TCR was recovered from a woman under 30 in good health. Sequencing was carried out using central memory CD4+ T cells from blood. The CDR3 DNA follows: TGTGCCAGCAGTCCCCGACATTCCTACGAGCAGTACTTC. Protein: CASSPRHSYEQYF.